The 19 T cell receptor beta chains presented below share a single source sample, sequenced in a study of T cells after yellow fever vaccination. From the 5' RACE reads, TCRdb called clonotypes with MiXCR, one entry per CDR3 protein. The table lists 100,000 to 150,000 distinct CDR3 sequences, about 15% of them singletons. The sequencing used CD8+ T cells sorted from PBMCs, collected 5 days after the yellow fever booster vaccination. These receptor sequences come from a man between 18 and 35 years old who received the YFV17D yellow fever vaccine.

The table lists this clonotype with a few counts. This chain uses TRBV21-1 with TRBJ2-7. TRBV21-1 is assigned pseudogene status. The CDR3 has 14 amino acids. The CDR3 here is CASSKPDSSYEQYF. As DNA, the CDR3 is TGTGCCAGCAGCAAACCGGACAGTTCCTACGAGCAGTACTTC.

This clonotype was observed a few times. The chain carries TRBV12-3 or TRBV12-4 and TRBJ2-7; D may be TRBD1 (5 bases). The CDR3 has 12 residues. Trimming took 5 bases from V and 3 from J, leaving 8 bases between them. The CDR3 DNA sequence: TGTGCCAGCAGTCAGGGAATCTACGAGCAGTACTTC. Residues: CASSQGIYEQYF.

The chain has TRBV19 and TRBJ2-2; 8 bases fit TRBD1. The ends lost 10 bases at V and 6 bases at J; junction bases unmatched: 4. This CDR3 contains 12 residues. The germline CDR1 and CDR2 sequences are LNHDA and SQIVND (reference sequence). This CDR3 reads CATQGAAGELFF. As DNA, the CDR3 is TGTGCCACCCAGGGGGCAGCCGGGGAGCTGTTTTTT.

This clonotype showed up just a few times. This chain joins TRBV7-8 and TRBJ2-2, with D perhaps matching TRBD1 (5 bases). V dropped 4 bases and J dropped 0 bases, with 9 bases sitting between them. Germline V gene lookup returns CDR1 SGHVS and CDR2 FQNEAQ. CDR3 length: 15 amino acids. The CDR3 coding sequence is TGTGCCAGCAGCTCCAGGGCGTCGAACACCGGGGAGCTGTTTTTT. Translation gives CASSSRASNTGELFF.

The V and J genes are TRBV28 and TRBJ1-6, with TRBD1 as a possible D gene (5 bases). The CDR3 consists of 18 residues. Trimming took 3 bases from V and 0 from J, leaving 15 bases between them. CDR1 MDHEN and CDR2 SYDVKM come from the germline V gene. Written as DNA, the CDR3 is TGTGCCAGCAGTTTGTCGGGACTGGGGAGCTCCTATAATTCACCCCTCCACTTT. It specifies CASSLSGLGSSYNSPLHF.

This clonotype was detected a few times. The chain links TRBV6-5 to TRBJ1-1, with D uncertain. This CDR3 region has 14 residues. With 2 bases removed from V and 5 bases from J, the gap between germline ends came to 12 bases. Germline CDR1 reads MNHEY; CDR2 reads SVGAGI. This chain's CDR3 is CASSYRVVGTEAFF. CDR3 coding DNA: TGTGCCAGCAGTTACCGGGTTGTGGGAACTGAAGCTTTCTTT.

CDR3 protein: CASSLAGLDEQYV. The CDR3 DNA is TGTGCCAGCAGTTTAGCGGGACTAGACGAGCAGTACGTC. This sequence joins TRBV12-3 or TRBV12-4 and TRBJ2-7; 8 nucleotides agree with TRBD2. This CDR3 is built from 13 residues. After removal of 0 bases from V and 5 bases from J, the junction contained 0 bases not matched to a gene.

In its sample, this clonotype was seen a few times. V gene TRBV4-2 combines with J gene TRBJ2-1, with D possibly matching TRBD2 (6 bases). The CDR3 contains 18 residues. Germline CDR1 reads LGHNA; CDR2 reads YNFKEQ. Trimming took off 1 base at V and 3 bases at J, with 19 bases between the two ends. The CDR3 protein is CASSQGQGLGGDYNEQFF. Written as DNA, the CDR3 is TGTGCCAGCAGCCAAGGCCAAGGTTTGGGGGGTGACTACAATGAGCAGTTCTTC.

The table lists this clonotype with a few counts. J is TRBJ2-5 and V is TRBV29-1; 7 positions agree with TRBD1. This CDR3 has 16 amino acids. V was clipped by 8 bases and J by 1 base; unmatched bases: 16. Germline V gives CDR1 SQVTM, CDR2 ANQGSEA. The CDR3 DNA follows: TGCAGCTCCTCCGGGGACAGCCTCCTTTTCCAAGAGACCCAGTACTTC. This translates into CSSSGDSLLFQETQYF.

The chain employs TRBV5-1 and TRBJ2-1; 10 bases fit TRBD1. The germline gives CDR1 SGHRS, CDR2 YFSETQ. V was clipped by 3 bases and J by 7 bases; unmatched bases: 16. CDR3 length equals 18 residues. The CDR3 is CASSSKGGGTGERNEQFF. CDR3 sequence (DNA): TGCGCCAGCAGCTCGAAGGGAGGTGGGACAGGGGAGAGGAATGAGCAGTTCTTC.

The rearrangement links TRBV19 to TRBJ2-1; D unclear. Germline CDR1 and CDR2: LNHDA and SQIVND (reference sequence). There are 12 residues in the CDR3. V lost 2 bases, J lost 7 bases, and 6 bases lay in between. Here the CDR3 reads CASSITDNEQFF. CDR3 coding DNA: TGTGCCAGTAGTATAACGGATAATGAGCAGTTCTTC.

V and J are TRBV7-9 and TRBJ2-3, with a weak D call TRBD1 (6 bases). The germline V gene has CDR1 SEHNR and CDR2 FQNEAQ (reference sequence). V lost 6 bases, J lost 1 base, and 8 bases lay in between. The CDR3 has 13 residues. In DNA form, the CDR3 reads TGTGCCAGCAGACAGGGACGCACAGATACGCAGTATTTT. It specifies CASRQGRTDTQYF.

This clonotype was picked up a small number of times. This sequence joins TRBV6-2 or TRBV6-3 and TRBJ2-1; no clear D gene. This CDR3 region has 15 residues. V dropped 0 bases and J dropped 7 bases, with 13 bases sitting between them. From germline, CDR1 is MNHEY and CDR2 SVGEGT. CDR3 region: CASSYSLLGRNEQFF. Here the CDR3 DNA reads TGTGCCAGCAGTTACTCACTCCTAGGAAGGAATGAGCAGTTCTTC.

The V and J genes are TRBV29-1 and TRBJ2-3; possibly TRBD1 or TRBD2 for D (5 bases each). The CDR3 spans 13 residues. The germline V gene has CDR1 SQVTM and CDR2 ANQGSEA. V lost 6 bases, J lost 4 bases, and 14 bases lay in between. CDR3 sequence reads: CSVPGPIADTQYF. The CDR3 DNA sequence: TGCAGCGTCCCGGGACCTATAGCAGATACGCAGTATTTT.

V usage is TRBV5-1 and J usage is TRBJ2-7, with 10 bases matching TRBD2. The CDR3 contains 14 residues. Germline trimming cut 5 bases from V and 3 bases from J; bases unmatched to any gene: 5. CDR1 SGHRS and CDR2 YFSETQ come from the germline V gene. The CDR3 DNA is TGCGCCAGCAGAGCTCTAGCGGGGGACTACGAGCAGTACTTC. It yields the protein CASRALAGDYEQYF.

The sample holds a few counts of this clonotype. J is TRBJ2-3 and V is TRBV9; tentative D call: TRBD2 (5 bases). Germline assignment: CDR1 SGDLS and CDR2 YYNGEE. V dropped 1 base and J dropped 10 bases, with 13 bases sitting between them. This CDR3 region has 13 residues. The CDR3 sequence is CASSVWISEPQYF. CDR3 bases: TGTGCCAGCAGCGTATGGATTAGCGAGCCGCAGTATTTT.

This clonotype was observed a few times. The V call is TRBV12-3 or TRBV12-4, the J call TRBJ2-5, with D maybe TRBD1 (6 bases). The CDR3 sequence is 13 residues long. V was shortened by 6 bases and J by 2 bases, with 10 bases between the two germline ends. The CDR3 sequence is CASSHRAQETQYF. The DNA for the CDR3 is TGTGCCAGCAGCCACAGGGCTCAAGAGACCCAGTACTTC.

V and J are TRBV11-2 and TRBJ2-1; D gene unclear. The CDR3 loop spans 13 amino acids. The V and J ends lost 3 bases and 8 bases respectively, with 11 bases between them. Germline V lookup: CDR1 SGHAT, CDR2 FQNNGV. The CDR3 nucleotides are TGTGCCAGCAGCTTGTTTCCAATGGATGAGCAGTTCTTC. It translates to CASSLFPMDEQFF.

This clonotype has just a few counts. This sequence joins TRBV7-8 and TRBJ2-2; D may be TRBD2 (6 bases). The CDR3 length is 17 residues. The germline V gene encodes CDR1 SGHVS and CDR2 FQNEAQ. Trimming stripped 3 bases from V and 1 base from J, with 15 bases between. In DNA form, the CDR3 reads TGTGCCAGCAGCTTTCCGGGAGAAGGAGGGAACACCGGGGAGCTGTTTTTT. Amino acid sequence: CASSFPGEGGNTGELFF.